Listed below are T cell receptor beta chains from one sample, sequenced in a study of blood T cell repertoires in COVID-19. Here immunoSEQ multiplex PCR was the method, and the copy in TCRdb shows in-frame clones only, minus some. The sample holds approximately 250,000 clones; less than 90% are singletons and the top ten take roughly 2%. Sequencing was carried out using peripheral blood. The receptors were gathered from a young man with active or convalescent COVID-19. Both conserved end residues are part of each CDR3. A D gene is named only where the DNA matches it firmly. The size of a clone is reported for some rows only, either as once, few or many, or as a class for expanded clones.

v_call: TRBV5-4; clone_size: -; d_call: TRBD2; j_call: TRBJ2-7; cdr3_aa: CASSFGGTRAYEQYF; cdr3_nt: TGTGCCAGCAGCTTCGGTGGGACTAGAGCCTACGAGCAGTACTTC
v_call: TRBV10-2; clone_size: -; d_call: -; j_call: TRBJ2-3; cdr3_aa: CASSGTGERPRTDTQYF; cdr3_nt: TGCGCCAGCAGTGGAACCGGGGAGCGGCCCCGCACAGATACGCAGTATTTT
v_call: TRBV6-6; clone_size: -; d_call: -; j_call: TRBJ1-5; cdr3_aa: CASSYSSTGSNQPQHF; cdr3_nt: TGTGCCAGCAGTTACTCGAGTACAGGGAGCAATCAGCCCCAGCATTTT
v_call: TRBV15; clone_size: -; d_call: -; j_call: TRBJ1-4; cdr3_aa: CATSRDKGGVREKLFF; cdr3_nt: TGTGCCACCAGCAGAGATAAGGGCGGGGTTCGGGAAAAACTGTTTTTT
v_call: TRBV6-5; clone_size: -; d_call: TRBD1; j_call: TRBJ2-1; cdr3_aa: CASRGQLSSYNEQFF; cdr3_nt: TGTGCCAGCAGGGGACAGCTGAGCTCCTACAATGAGCAGTTCTTC
v_call: TRBV7-2; clone_size: -; d_call: TRBD2; j_call: TRBJ2-2; cdr3_aa: CASSLVLAGGIGELFF; cdr3_nt: TGTGCCAGCAGCTTAGTACTAGCGGGGGGGATCGGGGAGCTGTTTTTT
v_call: TRBV2; clone_size: few; d_call: -; j_call: TRBJ1-4; cdr3_aa: CASNSRTSNEKLFF; cdr3_nt: TGTGCCAGCAACTCCCGGACATCGAATGAAAAACTGTTTTTT
v_call: TRBV19; clone_size: -; d_call: -; j_call: TRBJ1-1; cdr3_aa: CASSTRAPGSEAFF; cdr3_nt: TGTGCCAGTAGTACCCGTGCCCCGGGGTCTGAAGCTTTCTTT
v_call: TRBV9; clone_size: once; d_call: -; j_call: TRBJ1-2; cdr3_aa: CASSQHGPGDYGYTF; cdr3_nt: TGTGCCAGCAGCCAACACGGTCCCGGGGACTATGGCTACACCTTC
v_call: TRBV5-8; clone_size: once; d_call: -; j_call: TRBJ1-5; cdr3_aa: CASSLRNQPQHF; cdr3_nt: TGTGCCAGCAGCCTAAGAAATCAGCCCCAGCATTTT
v_call: TRBV7-9; clone_size: -; d_call: -; j_call: TRBJ1-4; cdr3_aa: CASSWFGEVGEKLFF; cdr3_nt: TGTGCCAGCAGCTGGTTCGGGGAGGTTGGTGAAAAACTGTTTTTT
v_call: TRBV2; clone_size: -; d_call: -; j_call: TRBJ1-4; cdr3_aa: CASSGTIRNEKLFF; cdr3_nt: TGTGCCAGCAGCGGGACAATACGGAATGAAAAACTGTTTTTT
v_call: TRBV5-4; clone_size: once; d_call: TRBD2; j_call: TRBJ2-3; cdr3_aa: CASKTSGDTDTQYF; cdr3_nt: TGTGCCAGCAAGACTAGCGGGGACACAGATACGCAGTATTTT
v_call: TRBV9; clone_size: -; d_call: -; j_call: TRBJ1-1; cdr3_aa: CASSAVVRVGTEAFF; cdr3_nt: TGTGCCAGCAGCGCCGTGGTCCGGGTTGGCACTGAAGCTTTCTTT
v_call: TRBV6-1; clone_size: -; d_call: TRBD1; j_call: TRBJ1-6; cdr3_aa: CASSETGNNSPLHF; cdr3_nt: TGTGCCAGCAGTGAGACAGGGAATAATTCACCCCTCCACTTT
v_call: TRBV5-5; clone_size: -; d_call: -; j_call: TRBJ1-2; cdr3_aa: CASSFGGPYGYTF; cdr3_nt: TGTGCCAGCAGCTTCGGGGGGCCCTATGGCTACACCTTC
v_call: TRBV13; clone_size: -; d_call: TRBD1; j_call: TRBJ2-3; cdr3_aa: CASSRDRSTDTQYF; cdr3_nt: TGTGCCAGCAGCCGGGACAGGAGCACAGATACGCAGTATTTT
v_call: TRBV7-6; clone_size: -; d_call: TRBD2; j_call: TRBJ2-1; cdr3_aa: CASSPLAGALSYNEQFF; cdr3_nt: TGTGCCAGCAGCCCACTAGCGGGGGCTCTCTCCTACAATGAGCAGTTCTTC
v_call: TRBV19; clone_size: -; d_call: TRBD2; j_call: TRBJ2-1; cdr3_aa: CASSILVGGSSYNEQFF; cdr3_nt: TGTGCCAGTAGTATTTTGGTGGGGGGGAGCTCCTACAATGAGCAGTTCTTC
v_call: TRBV9; clone_size: -; d_call: -; j_call: TRBJ1-3; cdr3_aa: CASSSAGGSGNTIYF; cdr3_nt: TGTGCCAGCAGCAGTGCGGGGGGCTCTGGAAACACCATATATTTT
v_call: TRBV5-1; clone_size: -; d_call: TRBD1; j_call: TRBJ1-1; cdr3_aa: CASSSNQVQGAEAFF; cdr3_nt: TGCGCCAGCAGCTCGAACCAGGTACAGGGGGCTGAAGCTTTCTTT
v_call: TRBV7-2; clone_size: -; d_call: -; j_call: TRBJ2-5; cdr3_aa: CASSVRGFMETQYF; cdr3_nt: TGTGCCAGCAGCGTTAGGGGGTTTATGGAGACCCAGTACTTC
v_call: TRBV2; clone_size: -; d_call: TRBD1; j_call: TRBJ1-1; cdr3_aa: CASSTGVNTEAFF; cdr3_nt: TGTGCCAGCAGTACAGGGGTTAACACTGAAGCTTTCTTT
v_call: TRBV19; clone_size: -; d_call: TRBD1; j_call: TRBJ1-1; cdr3_aa: CASSGTGSGGTEAFF; cdr3_nt: TGTGCCAGTTCCGGGACAGGCAGCGGAGGCACTGAAGCTTTCTTT
v_call: TRBV2; clone_size: few; d_call: -; j_call: TRBJ2-1; cdr3_aa: CASSRTGSKNNEQFF; cdr3_nt: TGTGCCAGCAGTCGGACGGGATCCAAAAACAATGAGCAGTTCTTC
v_call: TRBV4-3; clone_size: -; d_call: -; j_call: TRBJ1-1; cdr3_aa: CASSPSGDTEAFF; cdr3_nt: TGCGCCAGCAGCCCATCGGGGGACACTGAAGCTTTCTTT
v_call: TRBV12-3/TRBV12-4; clone_size: -; d_call: -; j_call: TRBJ1-4; cdr3_aa: CASSLHDRLLFF; cdr3_nt: TGTGCCAGCAGTCTCCACGACAGATTACTGTTTTTT
v_call: TRBV5-1; clone_size: -; d_call: -; j_call: TRBJ2-2; cdr3_aa: CASSLGMSGSNTGELFF; cdr3_nt: TGCGCCAGCAGCTTGGGGATGAGCGGGTCGAACACCGGGGAGCTGTTTTTT
v_call: TRBV4-1; clone_size: -; d_call: -; j_call: TRBJ1-1; cdr3_aa: CASKRGLATEAFF; cdr3_nt: TGCGCCTCCAAGCGGGGACTGGCGACTGAAGCTTTCTTT
v_call: TRBV19; clone_size: -; d_call: -; j_call: TRBJ2-2; cdr3_aa: CASNTYHGPGDTGELFF; cdr3_nt: TGTGCCAGTAACACCTACCACGGCCCCGGGGACACCGGGGAGCTGTTTTTT
v_call: TRBV18; clone_size: -; d_call: TRBD2; j_call: TRBJ2-3; cdr3_aa: CASSPQLAGVTDTQYF; cdr3_nt: TGTGCCAGCTCTCCACAACTAGCGGGGGTCACAGATACGCAGTATTTT
v_call: TRBV10-1; clone_size: -; d_call: TRBD1; j_call: TRBJ2-7; cdr3_aa: CASSGQGRNEQYF; cdr3_nt: TGCGCCAGCAGTGGACAGGGACGGAACGAGCAGTACTTC
v_call: TRBV6-5; clone_size: -; d_call: -; j_call: TRBJ1-1; cdr3_aa: CASIREANTEAFF; cdr3_nt: TGTGCCAGCATTAGGGAGGCGAACACTGAAGCTTTCTTT
v_call: TRBV5-5; clone_size: -; d_call: -; j_call: TRBJ1-2; cdr3_aa: CASDTNLASYGYTF; cdr3_nt: TGTGCCAGCGACACGAATTTGGCATCATATGGCTACACCTTC
v_call: TRBV3-1/TRBV3-2; clone_size: -; d_call: -; j_call: TRBJ1-2; cdr3_aa: CASSLLDYGYTF; cdr3_nt: TGTGCCAGCAGCCTCCTTGACTATGGCTACACCTTC
v_call: TRBV5-4; clone_size: -; d_call: TRBD1; j_call: TRBJ1-1; cdr3_aa: CASSLAPGGETEAFF; cdr3_nt: TGTGCCAGCAGCTTGGCACCAGGGGGAGAGACTGAAGCTTTCTTT
v_call: TRBV11-2; clone_size: -; d_call: -; j_call: TRBJ1-3; cdr3_aa: CASSLVRGTIYF; cdr3_nt: TGTGCCAGCAGCCTAGTGCGGGGCACCATATATTTT
v_call: TRBV12-5; clone_size: -; d_call: TRBD1; j_call: TRBJ1-2; cdr3_aa: CASGLVRDRDGYTF; cdr3_nt: TGTGCTAGTGGTTTGGTCCGGGACAGGGATGGCTACACCTTC
v_call: TRBV5-6; clone_size: few; d_call: TRBD2; j_call: TRBJ2-1; cdr3_aa: CASSRSPGGSYNEQFF; cdr3_nt: TGTGCCAGCTCGAGATCACCGGGGGGTTCCTACAATGAGCAGTTCTTC